This T cell receptor beta chain was found in a study of vaccination and CD4 T cells after COVID-19. About the study: For each participant, vaccination comprised two doses of either the BNT162b2 or the mRNA-1273 vaccine. With a range of 35 to 161, the median interval from diagnosis to drawing post-COVID samples was less than 130 days. Following dose two, a median around 65 days (range 14 to 241) passed before post-vaccine samples were taken.

With the Oncomine TCR Beta short-read assay, DNA from cultured CD4+ T cells was sequenced. TCRdb re-analysed the PCR reads in MiXCR, keeping a single row per CDR3 protein. The data contain 20,000 or so distinct CDR3 sequences, roughly 60% of them seen just once; the ten biggest clones take up 6.6%. CDR1 SGHDN and CDR2 FVKESK come from the germline V gene. V shed 1 base and J shed 0 bases, with 10 bases lying between them. This CDR3 comprises 16 residues. As to treatment: approximately 9-day PBMC culture with coronavirus spike peptide pools or control peptides (ViraFEST assay). In the case of this clonotype: The antigen remains undetermined.

Overall study findings and caveats: Spike mono-reactivity applied to 304 of 307 vaccine-specific clones detected in convalescent patients.

This receptor was taken from a human donor who had recovered from COVID-19. The chain employs TRBV14 and TRBJ2-1; a weak D match, TRBD1 (5 bases). The specimen was CD4+ T cells from blood, cultured in vitro, collected before SARS-CoV-2 vaccination. The CDR3 sequence: CASSQARVFSYNEQFF. CDR3 in DNA: TGTGCCAGCAGCCAAGCCAGGGTTTTCTCCTACAATGAGCAGTTCTTC.